The clone carrying this T cell receptor (beta chain) was seen a handful of times. Its specificity is unknown. This entry belongs to a study of T-cell memory formation after mild COVID-19. TCR alpha and TCR beta cDNA libraries carrying sample barcodes and UMIs were produced by 5'RACE using constant-segment primers. MiXCR, run by TCRdb on the 5' RACE reads, gives a single entry per CDR3 protein. This table has nearly 250,000 distinct CDR3 sequences, just over 15% appearing once. General study points: Cross-reactive memory seemingly joined, as some responding clones were found in pre-infection memory. While clones contracting from day 15 to 85 were balanced between CD4 and CD8, later expanders leaned CD4+. Clones that contracted clustered mainly in CM and EM if CD4+ and in EMRA if CD8+.

Germline CDR1 reads SNHLY; CDR2 reads FYNNEI. The CDR3 spans 13 residues. J lost 7 bases, V lost 6 bases, and 6 bases had no gene match. The receptor was isolated from an adult woman who had mild COVID-19 (a few samples of this study predate the infection). Cell type and time point are not known. The rearrangement links TRBV2 to TRBJ1-1; 9 bases fit TRBD1. Sequenced sample: PBMCs or a T cell subset sorted from them (not recorded which). The chain's CDR3 is CASRGQGWGEAFF. CDR3 nucleotides: TGTGCCAGCAGAGGACAGGGGTGGGGTGAAGCTTTCTTT.